The rows below give T cell receptor beta chains drawn from one sample of a study of a mutant IDH1 vaccine in newly diagnosed glioma. The repertoire was sequenced with immunoSEQ multiplex PCR; TCRdb's copy has only in-frame clones and lacks some. The sample has 20,000 to 25,000 clones, around 80% seen once. No cognate antigen is known for these TCRs. Specimen: PBMCs, collected from a glioma patient whose treatment included an IDH1 peptide vaccine. These receptors were taken from a man aged 35-49 years with glioma. The CDR3 runs from the conserved cysteine through the conserved F or W. The order of the fields is V gene, D gene, J gene, clone size, CDR3 DNA, CDR3 protein. D genes are given only for firm matches. The size of a clone is reported for some rows only, either as once, few or many, or as a class for expanded clones.

TRBV5-6	TRBD2	TRBJ2-7	.	TGTGCCAGCAGCTTCCTAGCGGGCCTCCCCTACGAGCAGTACTTC	CASSFLAGLPYEQYF
TRBV2	.	TRBJ2-1	.	TGTGCCAGCAGTGAAGACCATTACAATGAGCAGTTCTTC	CASSEDHYNEQFF
TRBV7-8	.	TRBJ2-5	.	TGTGCCAGCAGCACAGGGGAGGCAGAGACCCAGTACTTC	CASSTGEAETQYF
TRBV6-4	.	TRBJ2-2	few	TGTGCCAGCAGTGACAAGGAAACCGGGGAGCTGTTTTTT	CASSDKETGELFF
TRBV20-1	.	TRBJ1-3	.	TGCAGTGCCCGGGTGCGAAACACCATATATTTT	CSARVRNTIYF
TRBV25-1	.	TRBJ2-1	.	TGTGCCAGCATGGAGGTGGGAAATGAGCAGTTCTTC	CASMEVGNEQFF
TRBV14	.	TRBJ2-5	.	TGTGCCAGCAGCCAGGGTTGGCACCAAGAGACCCAGTACTTC	CASSQGWHQETQYF
TRBV9	.	TRBJ2-2	.	TGTGCCAGCAGCGTAGGGGTCGACACCGGGGAGCTGTTTTTT	CASSVGVDTGELFF
TRBV27	.	TRBJ2-3	.	TGTGCCAGCAGTTTATCGAGGACAGATACGCAGTATTTT	CASSLSRTDTQYF
TRBV18	.	TRBJ1-1	.	TGTGCCAGCTCACGCCCGAACACTGAAGCTTTCTTT	CASSRPNTEAFF
TRBV11-1	TRBD2	TRBJ2-5	.	TGTGCCAGCAGCTTAGTGGGACTAGCGGAGACCCAGTACTTC	CASSLVGLAETQYF
TRBV2	TRBD2	TRBJ2-1	.	TGTGCCAGCATGTGGACTAGCGGGAACAATGAGCAGTTCTTC	CASMWTSGNNEQFF
TRBV9	.	TRBJ2-1	.	TGTGCCAGCAGCGGGGGGAGCGTGCCACAGCATGAGCAGTTCTTC	CASSGGSVPQHEQFF
TRBV5-1	.	TRBJ2-1	.	TGCGCTAGCAGCTTAGCAGGGGATGAGCAGTTCTTC	CASSLAGDEQFF
TRBV30	.	TRBJ1-4	.	TGTGCCTGGACGACAATTACAGCAACTAATGAAAAACTGTTTTTT	CAWTTITATNEKLFF
TRBV29-1	.	TRBJ2-1	.	TGCAGCGCTAACAAGAATGAGCAGTTCTTC	CSANKNEQFF
TRBV5-5	TRBD1	TRBJ1-1	.	TGTGCCAGCAGCCCCGGACAGGGGACTGAAGCTTTCTTT	CASSPGQGTEAFF
TRBV5-1	TRBD2	TRBJ2-1	.	TGCGCCAGCAGCTTGGACTTAGCGGGAGGGTTCAATGAGCAGTTCTTC	CASSLDLAGGFNEQFF
TRBV14	TRBD2	TRBJ2-3	.	TGTGCCAGCAGCGGGACTAGCGGAACTTACGAGGGGCAGTATTTT	CASSGTSGTYEGQYF